Reported below is one T cell receptor (beta chain). The read stops 3 residues short of the end of the CDR3; the missing end is completed from the germline J gene. J gave up 9 bases and V 7 bases, and 6 bases lay outside the gene matches. CDR3 length: 12 residues. CDR1 is DFQATT, CDR2 SNEGSKA, per germline (reference sequence). Mixed chimerism was transient after nonmyeloablative marrow transplants from related graft donors. The sample is drawn from a study of Tregs in tolerant kidney transplant recipients. The repertoire was sequenced with immunoSEQ multiplex PCR; TCRdb's copy has only in-frame clones and lacks some. This sample carries some 30,000 clones, with roughly 1.9% going to the ten biggest clones.

This sequence was found in a human patient who received a combined kidney and bone marrow transplant. Some T cells may be provided by the graft donor. J is TRBJ1-6 and V is TRBV20-1; 7 positions match TRBD1. This material consisted of CD4+ T cells from blood (PBMCs), taken 24 months after the transplant. CDR3 in amino acids: CSVRGQSSPLHF. The part of the CDR3 DNA that was read is TGCAGTGTCAGGGGACAGAGTTCACCC.